A single sample is the source of the 30 T cell receptor beta chains below, sequenced in a study of T cell repertoires in cytomegalovirus infection. TCRdb analysed the reads with MiXCR anew, one entry per CDR3 protein. The top ten clones hold 11% to 15% of a sample with roughly 990,000 distinct CDR3 sequences, less than 35% of them seen once. No antigen has been assigned to these receptors. The sequencing used cultured CD8+ T cells from PBMCs, collected from culture after CMV antigen stimulation. The source of these receptors is a human donor in good health (CMV status not recorded). Some clones in this sample may be carry-over from other donors' samples.

The chain is built from TRBV11-3 and TRBJ2-2; TRBD1 matches at 7 bases. Germline assignment: CDR1 SGHNT and CDR2 YENEEA. The CDR3 runs 16 residues. V was clipped by 5 bases and J by 0 bases; unmatched bases: 6. DNA of the CDR3: TGTGCCAGCAGCGACGACAGGGTTTCGAACACCGGGGAGCTGTTTTTT. Its translation: CASSDDRVSNTGELFF.

The chain uses TRBV6-1 and TRBJ2-3; 8 nucleotides line up with TRBD1. CDR3 length: 18 residues. Germline V CDR1 and CDR2: MNHNS, SASEGT. With V trimmed by 2 bases and J by 1 base, 11 bases remained unmatched. Here the CDR3 DNA reads TGTGCCAGCAGTGAAACCGGGACAGGTTTTGGGGGCACAGATACGCAGTATTTT. It is translated as CASSETGTGFGGTDTQYF.

The chain carries TRBV7-6 and TRBJ2-6; D uncertain. V dropped 1 base and J dropped 4 bases, with 11 bases sitting between them. The CDR3 loop spans 16 amino acids. From germline, CDR1 is SGHVS and CDR2 FNYEAQ. The CDR3 sequence is CASSLVRASGANVLTF. In DNA form, the CDR3 reads TGTGCCAGCAGCTTAGTTCGGGCCTCCGGGGCCAACGTCCTGACTTTC.

The chain recombines TRBV20-1 with TRBJ1-1, with 7 bases fitting TRBD1. The CDR3 runs to 19 residues. Trimming took 0 bases from V and 2 from J; bases not matched to a gene: 18. Germline V CDR1 and CDR2: DFQATT, SNEGSKA (reference sequence). CDR3 loop: CSARDLVRTTGTDNTEAFF. CDR3 in DNA: TGCAGTGCTAGAGATCTTGTACGCACTACCGGGACAGATAACACTGAAGCTTTCTTT.

The table lists this clonotype with a few counts. V is TRBV4-1 and J is TRBJ2-7, with D possibly TRBD1 on 6 matching bases. The CDR3 has 14 residues. Germline CDR1 and CDR2: MGHRA and YSYEKL. The CDR3 nucleotides are TGCGCACATCATGCACAGGGAACCTCCTACGAGCAGTACGTC. It is translated as CAHHAQGTSYEQYV.

The chain carries TRBV7-9 and TRBJ2-6; D may be TRBD2 (6 bases). V gave up 5 bases and J gave up 12 bases, with 14 bases separating them. The CDR3 is 13 residues long. CDR1 is SEHNR and CDR2 is FQNEAQ in the germline V gene (reference sequence). CDR3 sequence: CASSPGGSSVLTF. The DNA of the CDR3 is TGTGCCAGCAGCCCTGGGGGGTCGAGCGTCCTGACTTTC.

V is TRBV10-3 and J is TRBJ2-3; TRBD2 aligns across 7 bases. The germline V gene encodes CDR1 ENHRY and CDR2 SYGVKD. V lost 1 base and J lost 3; bases outside the gene matches: 10. The CDR3 consists of 17 residues. CDR3 residues: CAISEWLGGERTDTQYF. The CDR3 DNA reads TGTGCCATCAGTGAGTGGCTTGGGGGGGAACGGACAGATACGCAGTATTTT.

V and J are TRBV6-2 or TRBV6-3 and TRBJ2-1, with 11 bases aligning to TRBD1. Trimming at V came to 1 base and at J to 5 bases, leaving 7 bases not matched to a gene. This CDR3 spans 17 amino acids. Germline-derived CDR1 and CDR2 are MNHEY and SVGEGT. DNA for the CDR3: TGTGCCAGCAGTTACTTAAAGGACAGGGGGCGTAACAATGAGCAGTTCTTC. Translating gives CASSYLKDRGRNNEQFF.

This sequence joins TRBV5-1 and TRBJ1-2, with D possibly TRBD1 on 6 matching bases. Trimming shortened V by 3 bases and J by 0 bases, and 15 bases separated the two germline ends. This CDR3 comprises 16 residues. Germline values: CDR1 SGHRS, CDR2 YFSETQ. The chain's CDR3 is CASSYTLGGTNYGYTF. CDR3 bases: TGCGCCAGCAGCTATACATTAGGGGGAACTAACTATGGCTACACCTTC.

This clonotype was seen more than once but under ten times. J is TRBJ2-1 and V is TRBV6-2 or TRBV6-3; D tentatively fits TRBD1 or TRBD2 (5 bases each). CDR1 and CDR2 (germline): MNHEY, SVGEGT. The CDR3 extends over 17 amino acids. V was cut by 5 bases and J by 2 bases, with 19 bases left in between. CDR3 region: CASSTPLRGSAYNEQFF. For the CDR3, the DNA is TGTGCCAGCAGTACTCCTCTTCGGGGCTCAGCCTACAATGAGCAGTTCTTC.

This clonotype was picked up a small number of times. The chain has TRBV7-9 and TRBJ2-7, with D uncertain. Germline lookup yields CDR1 SEHNR and CDR2 FQNEAQ (reference sequence). The CDR3 extends over 11 amino acids. Trimming pared 6 bases from V and 7 bases from J, leaving 10 bases between. The CDR3 sequence is CASRAEREQYF. The CDR3, as DNA: TGTGCCAGCAGGGCCGAGAGGGAGCAGTACTTC.

The table lists this clonotype with a few counts. The rearrangement joins TRBV20-1 to TRBJ2-7; TRBD1 agrees at 9 bases. The junction had 8 bases not matched to a gene; V was cut back by 0 bases and J by 2 bases. Germline values: CDR1 DFQATT, CDR2 SNEGSKA (reference sequence). The CDR3 contains 16 residues. The CDR3 loop is CSARDHDRGSPYEQYF. The CDR3, as DNA: TGCAGTGCTAGAGATCACGACAGGGGGTCCCCCTACGAGCAGTACTTC.

This chain joins TRBV7-9 and TRBJ2-7, with unresolved D. The CDR3 contains 13 residues. The V gene lost 1 base and the J gene lost 4 bases, with 8 bases spanning the gap. Germline loops: CDR1 SEHNR, CDR2 FQNEAQ (reference sequence). The CDR3 nucleotides read TGTGCCAGCAGCTTAGGGAATCAATACGAGCAGTACGTC. Protein: CASSLGNQYEQYV.

This clonotype was counted only a few times. The V and J genes are TRBV15 and TRBJ1-1; D gene uncertain. V lost 0 bases and J 8 bases, leaving 7 bases between the germline ends. The CDR3 loop spans 12 amino acids. The V gene's germline CDR1 is LNHNV and CDR2 YYDKDF (reference sequence). CDR3 sequence (DNA): TGTGCCACCAGCAGAGACAGTTTAGAAGCTTTCTTT. Amino acids: CATSRDSLEAFF.

The rearrangement uses TRBV11-2 and TRBJ2-7; 10 nucleotides match TRBD1. The CDR3 sequence is 15 residues long. Germline loops: CDR1 SGHAT, CDR2 FQNNGV. Germline trimming cut 4 bases from V and 3 bases from J; bases unmatched to any gene: 6. Here the CDR3 DNA reads TGTGCCAGCAGCTCAATCGGGACAGGGGTCTACGAGCAGTACTTC. Its protein is CASSSIGTGVYEQYF.

J is TRBJ2-5 and V is TRBV7-8; D may correspond to TRBD1 or TRBD2 (5 bases each). This CDR3 has 14 residues. Germline lookup yields CDR1 SGHVS and CDR2 FQNEAQ. V dropped 5 bases and J dropped 2 bases, with 12 bases sitting between them. The CDR3 bases are TGTGCCAGCAGCCCCTTATGGGGGCAAGAGACCCAGTACTTC. Translated: CASSPLWGQETQYF.

The chain recombines TRBV4-1 with TRBJ2-7; the match to TRBD2 covers 13 bases. Trimming removed 1 base from V and 6 bases from J; junction bases left unmatched: 3. There are 15 residues in the CDR3. Germline V gene lookup returns CDR1 MGHRA and CDR2 YSYEKL. CDR3 loop: CASSQVTSGGFEQYF. The CDR3 bases are TGCGCCAGCAGCCAAGTGACTAGCGGGGGGTTCGAGCAGTACTTC.

The J gene is TRBJ2-3, the V gene TRBV15; D is unclear. This CDR3 has 13 amino acids. V was cut by 5 bases and J by 2 bases, with 8 bases left in between. Germline V lookup: CDR1 LNHNV, CDR2 YYDKDF (reference sequence). The CDR3 here is CATSGNNTDTQYF. CDR3 bases: TGTGCCACCAGCGGGAACAACACAGATACGCAGTATTTT.

Only a few counts were recorded for this clonotype. The chain recombines TRBV6-5 with TRBJ1-5, with a weak D call TRBD1 (6 bases). Germline V gene data show CDR1 as MNHEY and CDR2 as SVGAGI. The CDR3 covers 15 residues. The V and J ends lost 6 bases and 7 bases respectively, with 19 bases between them. Here the CDR3 DNA reads TGTGCCAGCAGACCAAACACAGGGCTTAGCCAGCCCCAGCATTTT. Its translation is CASRPNTGLSQPQHF.

This chain links TRBV20-1 with TRBJ2-7; TRBD1 is a possible D gene (5 bases). CDR1 and CDR2 from the germline V gene are DFQATT and SNEGSKA (reference sequence). V lost 4 bases and J 2 bases, leaving 12 bases between the germline ends. The CDR3 runs to 13 residues. The CDR3 here is CSAKEQGTYEQYV. CDR3 sequence (DNA): TGCAGTGCTAAAGAGCAGGGCACCTACGAGCAGTACGTC.

In the case of this clonotype: The junction departs from germline at one end; a sequencing error may be responsible. This chain joins TRBV6-5 and TRBJ2-2; 7 bases are shared with TRBD1. Looked up from germline, CDR1 is MNHEY and CDR2 is SVGAGI. The CDR3 contains 15 residues. CDR3: CASSFVTGNIGELFF. Written as DNA, the CDR3 is TGTGCCAGCAGTTTCGTGACAGGGAACATCGGGGAGCTGTTTTTT.

The gene calls are TRBV2 and TRBJ1-1; tentative D call: TRBD1 (5 bases). The germline V gene has CDR1 SNHLY and CDR2 FYNNEI. The V gene lost 0 bases and the J gene lost 1 base, with 9 bases spanning the gap. This CDR3 contains 15 residues. The CDR3 nucleotides read TGTGCCAGCAGTGAAGCGCGGGGGACGAACACTGAAGCTTTCTTT. Translated, it gives CASSEARGTNTEAFF.

This clonotype was observed a few times. The chain carries TRBV27 and TRBJ1-2; TRBD1 matches at 12 bases. Germline loops: CDR1 MNHEY, CDR2 SMNVEV (reference sequence). The CDR3 is made up of 19 amino acids. Germline trimming cut 1 base from V and 3 bases from J; bases unmatched to any gene: 12. The CDR3 region has the DNA TGTGCCAGCAGTTTATATGGGGACAGGGGGCAGTTTGAGGACTATGGCTACACCTTC. Its translation: CASSLYGDRGQFEDYGYTF.

This clonotype turned up a few times. The chain combines TRBV27 with TRBJ2-3; no reliable D call. Trimming removed 5 bases at V and 5 bases at J, with 11 bases between. The CDR3 runs 13 residues. Germline V gives CDR1 MNHEY, CDR2 SMNVEV (reference sequence). The CDR3 region has the DNA TGTGCCAGCAGTCCTCGCATAGTAGATACGCAGTATTTT. As protein: CASSPRIVDTQYF.

As to this clonotype: One end of the junction fails to match germline, which may point to a read error. The rearrangement links TRBV9 to TRBJ2-3; tentatively, D is TRBD2 (5 bases). Germline V gene data show CDR1 as SGDLS and CDR2 as YYNGEE. The CDR3 spans 13 residues. The CDR3 nucleotides are TGTTCCAGCAGCGGCAAACCGACTACCCCGCAGTATTTT. Translated: CSSSGKPTTPQYF.

The sample holds a few counts of this clonotype. The V call is TRBV29-1, the J call TRBJ1-2; tentative D call: TRBD1 (6 bases). CDR3 size: 15 residues. V dropped 4 bases and J dropped 4 bases, with 19 bases sitting between them. The germline CDR1 and CDR2 sequences are SQVTM and ANQGSEA. The CDR3 region is CSVGRGGDFSYGYTF. CDR3 bases: TGCAGCGTTGGGAGGGGGGGGGATTTCAGCTATGGCTACACCTTC. Full variable domain (outside the CDR3, taken from reference TRBV29-1 and TRBJ1-2): SAVISQKPSRDICQRGTSLTIQCQVDSQVTMMFWYRQQPGQSLTLIATANQGSEATYESGFVIDKFPISRPNLTFSTLTVSNMSPEDSSIYLCSVGRGGDFSYGYTFGSGTRLTVV.

Only a few counts were recorded for this clonotype. The gene calls are TRBV14 and TRBJ1-2, with D unresolved. From germline, CDR1 is SGHDN and CDR2 FVKESK. V was cut by 0 bases and J by 0 bases, with 11 bases left in between. CDR3 length: 16 residues. The CDR3 here is CASSQEFSAANYGYTF. Here the CDR3 DNA reads TGTGCCAGCAGCCAAGAGTTCTCGGCAGCTAACTATGGCTACACCTTC.

This clonotype appeared many times. The CDR3 DNA reads as TGTGCCAGCAGTCGGGACACTTATCAGCCCCAGCATTTT. It is translated as CASSRDTYQPQHF. The chain couples TRBV7-2 to TRBJ1-5, with D perhaps matching TRBD1 (6 bases). Germline V gene sequence: CDR1 SGHTA, CDR2 FQGNSA. The CDR3 spans 13 residues. With 6 bases removed from V and 5 bases from J, the gap between germline ends came to 11 bases.

This clonotype was counted between two and nine times. This chain joins TRBV5-5 and TRBJ2-7; D possibly corresponds to TRBD2 (6 bases). The V end lost 6 bases, the J end lost 6 bases, and 19 bases lay between the germline ends. The CDR3 is 14 residues long. Per the germline V gene, CDR1 is SGHKS and CDR2 is YYEKEE (reference sequence). The CDR3 bases are TGTGCCAGCACCCGACCGGGGGTGAGAGGCGAGCAGTACGTC. This sequence encodes CASTRPGVRGEQYV.

This clonotype was recorded many times. The rearrangement links TRBV9 to TRBJ2-4; tentative D call: TRBD1 (5 bases). Germline-derived CDR1 and CDR2 are SGDLS and YYNGEE. Trimming shortened V by 3 bases and J by 1 base, and 23 bases separated the two germline ends. This CDR3 is built from 19 residues. CDR3 bases: TGTGCCAGCAGCGCGCTAGGCTCCGACAGCAAAGGGGCCAAAAACATTCAGTACTTC. Translated, it gives CASSALGSDSKGAKNIQYF. Using reference TRBV9 and TRBJ2-4 for the parts outside the CDR3, the full variable domain is DSGVTQTPKHLITATGQRVTLRCSPRSGDLSVYWYQQSLDQGLQFLIQYYNGEERAKGNILERFSAQQFPDLHSELNLSSLELGDSALYFCASSALGSDSKGAKNIQYFGAGTRLSVL.